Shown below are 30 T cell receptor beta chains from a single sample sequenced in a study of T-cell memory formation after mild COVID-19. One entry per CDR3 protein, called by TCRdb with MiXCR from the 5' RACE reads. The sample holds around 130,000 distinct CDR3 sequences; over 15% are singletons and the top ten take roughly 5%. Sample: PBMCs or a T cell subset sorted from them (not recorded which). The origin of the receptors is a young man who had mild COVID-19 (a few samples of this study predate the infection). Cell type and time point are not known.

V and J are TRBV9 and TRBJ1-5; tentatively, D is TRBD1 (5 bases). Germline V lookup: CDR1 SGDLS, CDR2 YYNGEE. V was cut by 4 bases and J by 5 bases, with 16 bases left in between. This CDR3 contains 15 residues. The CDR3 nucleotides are TGTGCCAGCAGCCAAGGAGGGGTTTGGCATCAGCCCCAGCATTTT. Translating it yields CASSQGGVWHQPQHF.

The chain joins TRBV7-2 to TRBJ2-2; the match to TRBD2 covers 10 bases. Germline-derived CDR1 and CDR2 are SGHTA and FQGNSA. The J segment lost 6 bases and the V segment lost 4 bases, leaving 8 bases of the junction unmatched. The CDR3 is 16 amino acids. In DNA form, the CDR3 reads TGTGCCAGCAGCTCCTGGTCTAGCGGGGGCTCCGGGGAGCTGTTTTTT. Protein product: CASSSWSSGGSGELFF.

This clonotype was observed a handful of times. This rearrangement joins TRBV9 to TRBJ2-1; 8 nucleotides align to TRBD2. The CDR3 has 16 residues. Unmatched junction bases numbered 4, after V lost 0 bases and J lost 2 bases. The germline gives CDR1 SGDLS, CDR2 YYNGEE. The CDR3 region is CASSVEVRGAYNEQFF. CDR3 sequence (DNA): TGTGCCAGCAGCGTAGAAGTGCGGGGGGCCTACAATGAGCAGTTCTTC.

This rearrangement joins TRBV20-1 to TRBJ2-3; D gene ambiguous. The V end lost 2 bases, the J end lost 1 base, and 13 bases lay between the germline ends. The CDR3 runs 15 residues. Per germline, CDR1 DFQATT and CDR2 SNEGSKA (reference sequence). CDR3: CSARRSQTRTDTQYF. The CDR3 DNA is TGCAGTGCTAGACGTAGTCAAACCCGCACAGATACGCAGTATTTT.

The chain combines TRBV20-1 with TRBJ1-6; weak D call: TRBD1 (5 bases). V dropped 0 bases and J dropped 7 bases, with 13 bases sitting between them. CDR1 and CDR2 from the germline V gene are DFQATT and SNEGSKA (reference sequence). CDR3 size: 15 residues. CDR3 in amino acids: CSARDGAAGNSPLHF. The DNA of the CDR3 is TGCAGTGCTAGAGATGGGGCAGCGGGGAATTCACCCCTCCACTTT.

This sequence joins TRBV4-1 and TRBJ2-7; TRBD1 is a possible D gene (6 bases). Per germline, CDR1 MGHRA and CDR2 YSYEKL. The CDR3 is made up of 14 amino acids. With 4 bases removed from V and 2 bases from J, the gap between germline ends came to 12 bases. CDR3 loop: CASSRDTHTYEQYF. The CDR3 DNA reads TGCGCCAGCAGCCGGGACACTCATACCTACGAGCAGTACTTC.

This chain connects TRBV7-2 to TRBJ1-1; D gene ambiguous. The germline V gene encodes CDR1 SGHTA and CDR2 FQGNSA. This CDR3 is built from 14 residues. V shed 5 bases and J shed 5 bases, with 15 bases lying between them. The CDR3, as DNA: TGTGCCAGCAGCGCTAAGCGGGGAGAGACTGAAGCTTTCTTT. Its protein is CASSAKRGETEAFF.

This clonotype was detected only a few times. CDR3 sequence: CATSRGSGTDTQYF. CDR3 bases: TGTGCCACCAGCAGAGGAAGTGGCACAGATACGCAGTATTTT. This chain connects TRBV15 to TRBJ2-3; D not resolved. The CDR3 is 14 residues long. V was shortened by 1 base and J by 1 base, with 6 bases between the two germline ends. Germline-derived CDR1 and CDR2 are LNHNV and YYDKDF (reference sequence).

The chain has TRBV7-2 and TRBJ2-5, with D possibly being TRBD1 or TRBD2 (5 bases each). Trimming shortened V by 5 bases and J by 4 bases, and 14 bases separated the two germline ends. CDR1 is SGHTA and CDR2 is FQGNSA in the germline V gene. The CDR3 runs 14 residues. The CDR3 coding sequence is TGTGCCAGCAGCCGACGGGGACCGCGAGAGACCCAGTACTTC. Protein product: CASSRRGPRETQYF.

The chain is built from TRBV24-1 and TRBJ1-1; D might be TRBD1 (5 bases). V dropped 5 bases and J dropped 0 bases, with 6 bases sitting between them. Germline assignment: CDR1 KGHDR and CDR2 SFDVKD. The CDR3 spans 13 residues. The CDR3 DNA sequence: TGTGCCACCAGTGCAGGGATGAACACTGAAGCTTTCTTT. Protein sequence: CATSAGMNTEAFF.

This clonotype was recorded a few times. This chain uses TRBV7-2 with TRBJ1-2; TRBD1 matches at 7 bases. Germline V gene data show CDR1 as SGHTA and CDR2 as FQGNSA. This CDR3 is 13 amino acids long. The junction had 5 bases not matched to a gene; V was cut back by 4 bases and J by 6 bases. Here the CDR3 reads CASSSDRRNGYTF. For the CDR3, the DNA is TGTGCCAGCAGCTCGGACAGGCGTAATGGCTACACCTTC.

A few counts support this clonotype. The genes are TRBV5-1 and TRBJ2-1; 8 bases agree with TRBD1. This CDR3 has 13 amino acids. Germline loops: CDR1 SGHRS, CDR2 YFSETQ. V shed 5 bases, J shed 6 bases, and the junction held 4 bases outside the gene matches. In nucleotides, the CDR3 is TGCGCCAGCAGACTCGACAGGGGCAATGAGCAGTTCTTC. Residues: CASRLDRGNEQFF.

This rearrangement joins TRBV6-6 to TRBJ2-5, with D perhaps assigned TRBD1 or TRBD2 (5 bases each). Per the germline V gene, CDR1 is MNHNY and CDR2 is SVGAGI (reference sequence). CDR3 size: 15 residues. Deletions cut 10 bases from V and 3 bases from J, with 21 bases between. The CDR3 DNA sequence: TGTGCCATCCAGGACGTGGGACCTCGAAAAGAGACCCAGTACTTC. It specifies CAIQDVGPRKETQYF.

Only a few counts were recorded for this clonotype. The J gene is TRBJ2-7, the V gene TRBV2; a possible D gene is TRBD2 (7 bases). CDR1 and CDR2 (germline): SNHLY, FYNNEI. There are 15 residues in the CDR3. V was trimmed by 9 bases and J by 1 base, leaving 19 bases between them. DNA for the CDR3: TGTGCCAGTATGAGGGGGGGATTGCAGTCCTACGAGCAGTACGTC. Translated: CASMRGGLQSYEQYV.

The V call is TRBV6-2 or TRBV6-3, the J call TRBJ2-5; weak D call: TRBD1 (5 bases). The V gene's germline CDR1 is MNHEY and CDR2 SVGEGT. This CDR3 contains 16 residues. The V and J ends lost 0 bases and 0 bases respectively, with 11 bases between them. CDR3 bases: TGTGCCAGCAGTTACTCGGCAGAGACAGACCAAGAGACCCAGTACTTC. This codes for CASSYSAETDQETQYF.

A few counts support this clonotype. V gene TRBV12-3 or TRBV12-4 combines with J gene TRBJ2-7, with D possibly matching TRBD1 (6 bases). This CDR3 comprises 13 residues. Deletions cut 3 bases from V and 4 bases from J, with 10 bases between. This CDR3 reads CASSFGDTYEQYF. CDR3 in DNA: TGTGCCAGCAGTTTCGGGGACACATACGAGCAGTACTTC.

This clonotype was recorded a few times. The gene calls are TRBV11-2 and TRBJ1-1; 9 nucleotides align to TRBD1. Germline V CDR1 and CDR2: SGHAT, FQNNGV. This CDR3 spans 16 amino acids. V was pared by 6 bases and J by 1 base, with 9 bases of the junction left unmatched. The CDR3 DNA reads TGTGCCAGCAGGTCGGGGACAGGGAGGACGAACACTGAAGCTTTCTTT. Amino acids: CASRSGTGRTNTEAFF.

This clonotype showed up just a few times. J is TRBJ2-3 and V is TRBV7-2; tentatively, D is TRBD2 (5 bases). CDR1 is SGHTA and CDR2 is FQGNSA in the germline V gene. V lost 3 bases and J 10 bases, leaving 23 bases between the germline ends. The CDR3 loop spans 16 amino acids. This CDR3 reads CASSFISGGESVPQYF. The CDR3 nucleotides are TGTGCCAGCAGCTTCATAAGCGGAGGAGAGTCAGTCCCGCAGTATTTT. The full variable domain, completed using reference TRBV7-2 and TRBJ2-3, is GAGVSQSPSNKVTEKGKDVELRCDPISGHTALYWYRQSLGQGLEFLIYFQGNSAPDKSGLPSDRFSAERTGGSVSTLTIQRTQQEDSAVYLCASSFISGGESVPQYFGPGTRLTVL.

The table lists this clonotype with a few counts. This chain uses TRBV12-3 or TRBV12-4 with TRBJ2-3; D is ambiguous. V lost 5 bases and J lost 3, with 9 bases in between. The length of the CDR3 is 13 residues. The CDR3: CASSAFRTDTQYF. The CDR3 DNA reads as TGTGCCAGCAGTGCGTTCAGGACAGATACGCAGTATTTT.

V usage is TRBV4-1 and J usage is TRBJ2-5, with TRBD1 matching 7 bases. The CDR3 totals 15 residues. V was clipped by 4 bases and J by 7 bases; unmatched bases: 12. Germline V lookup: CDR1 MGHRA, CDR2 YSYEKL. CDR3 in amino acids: CASSLSGQVEGTQYF. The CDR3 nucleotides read TGCGCCAGCAGCCTCTCTGGACAGGTAGAAGGGACCCAGTACTTC.

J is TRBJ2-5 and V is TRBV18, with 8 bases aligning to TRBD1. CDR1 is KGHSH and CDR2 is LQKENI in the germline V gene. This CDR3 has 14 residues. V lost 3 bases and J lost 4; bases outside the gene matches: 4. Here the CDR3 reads CASSPTQGAETQYF. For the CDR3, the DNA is TGTGCCAGCTCACCGACCCAGGGGGCAGAGACCCAGTACTTC. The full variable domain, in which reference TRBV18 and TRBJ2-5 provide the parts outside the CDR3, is NAGVMQNPRHLVRRRGQEARLRCSPMKGHSHVYWYRQLPEEGLKFMVYLQKENIIDESGMPKERFSAEFPKEGPSILRIQQVVRGDSAAYFCASSPTQGAETQYFGPGTRLLVL.

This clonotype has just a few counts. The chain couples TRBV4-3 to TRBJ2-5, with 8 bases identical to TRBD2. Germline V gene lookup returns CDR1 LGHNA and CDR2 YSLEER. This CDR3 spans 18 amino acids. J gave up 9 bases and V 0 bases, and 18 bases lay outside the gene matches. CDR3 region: CASSQDWAGGPWVSAQYF. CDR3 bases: TGCGCCAGCAGCCAAGATTGGGCGGGGGGTCCCTGGGTCTCGGCCCAGTACTTC.

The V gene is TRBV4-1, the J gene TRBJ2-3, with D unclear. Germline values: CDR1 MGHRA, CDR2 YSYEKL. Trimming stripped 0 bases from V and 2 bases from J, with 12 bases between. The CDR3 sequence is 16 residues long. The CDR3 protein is CASSQDWIPNTDTQYF. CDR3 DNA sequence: TGCGCCAGCAGCCAAGACTGGATACCTAACACAGATACGCAGTATTTT.

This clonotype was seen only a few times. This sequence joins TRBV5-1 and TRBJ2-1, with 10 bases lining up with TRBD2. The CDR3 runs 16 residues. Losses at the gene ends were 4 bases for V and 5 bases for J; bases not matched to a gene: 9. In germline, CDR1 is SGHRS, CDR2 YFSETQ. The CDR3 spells CASSPLAGTSDNEQFF. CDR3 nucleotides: TGCGCCAGCAGCCCCCTTGCAGGGACTAGCGACAATGAGCAGTTCTTC.

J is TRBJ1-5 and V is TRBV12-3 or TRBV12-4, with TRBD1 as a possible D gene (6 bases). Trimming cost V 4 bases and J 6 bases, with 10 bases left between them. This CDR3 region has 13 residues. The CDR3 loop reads CASSSGGGQPQHF. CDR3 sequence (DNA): TGTGCCAGCAGTTCCGGAGGGGGTCAGCCCCAGCATTTT.

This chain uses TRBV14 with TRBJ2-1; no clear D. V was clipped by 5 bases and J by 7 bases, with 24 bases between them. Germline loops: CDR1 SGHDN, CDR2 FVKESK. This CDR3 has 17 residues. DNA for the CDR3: TGTGCCAGCAGCGCCCGCAGGTTAGCCGTTTCAAGGAATGAGCAGTTCTTC. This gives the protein CASSARRLAVSRNEQFF.

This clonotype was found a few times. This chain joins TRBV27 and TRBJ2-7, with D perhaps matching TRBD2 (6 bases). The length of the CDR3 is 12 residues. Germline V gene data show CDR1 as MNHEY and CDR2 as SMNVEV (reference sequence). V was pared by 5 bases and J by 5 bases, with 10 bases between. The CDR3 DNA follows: TGTGCCAGCAGTCCCTCGGGAGACGAGCAGTACTTC. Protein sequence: CASSPSGDEQYF.

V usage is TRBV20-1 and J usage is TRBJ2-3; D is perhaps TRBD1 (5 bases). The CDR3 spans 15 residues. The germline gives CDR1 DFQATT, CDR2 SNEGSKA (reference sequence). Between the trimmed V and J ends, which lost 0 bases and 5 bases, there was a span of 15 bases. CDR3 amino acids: CSARDPAGNRDTQYF. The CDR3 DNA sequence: TGCAGTGCTAGAGATCCGGCAGGGAATAGAGATACGCAGTATTTT.

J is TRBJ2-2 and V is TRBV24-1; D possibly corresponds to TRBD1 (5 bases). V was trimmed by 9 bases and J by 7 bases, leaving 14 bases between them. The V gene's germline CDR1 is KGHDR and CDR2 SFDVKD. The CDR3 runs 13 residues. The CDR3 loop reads CATQGWGDGELFF. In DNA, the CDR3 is TGTGCCACCCAAGGTTGGGGCGACGGGGAGCTGTTTTTT.

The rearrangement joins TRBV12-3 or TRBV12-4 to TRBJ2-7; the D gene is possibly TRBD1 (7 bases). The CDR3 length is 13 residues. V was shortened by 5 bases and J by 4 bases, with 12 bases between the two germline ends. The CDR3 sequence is CASSPTGRYEQYV. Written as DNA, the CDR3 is TGTGCCAGCAGTCCGACAGGGAGGTACGAGCAGTACGTC.